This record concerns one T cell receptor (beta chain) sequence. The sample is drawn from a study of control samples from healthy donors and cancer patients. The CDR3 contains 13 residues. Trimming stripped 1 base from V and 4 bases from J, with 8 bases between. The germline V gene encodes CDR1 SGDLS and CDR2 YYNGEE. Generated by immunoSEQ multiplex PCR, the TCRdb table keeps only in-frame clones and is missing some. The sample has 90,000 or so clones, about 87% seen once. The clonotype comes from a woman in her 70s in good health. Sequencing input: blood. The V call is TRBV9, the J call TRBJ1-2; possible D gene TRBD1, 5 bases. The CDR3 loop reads CASSVSGSYGYTF. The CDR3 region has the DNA TGTGCCAGCAGCGTATCAGGGAGCTATGGCTACACCTTC. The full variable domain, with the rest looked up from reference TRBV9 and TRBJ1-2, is DSGVTQTPKHLITATGQRVTLRCSPRSGDLSVYWYQQSLDQGLQFLIQYYNGEERAKGNILERFSAQQFPDLHSELNLSSLELGDSALYFCASSVSGSYGYTFGSGTRLTVV.